These T cell receptor beta chains were read from a single sample in a study of blood T cell repertoires in COVID-19. The repertoire was sequenced with immunoSEQ multiplex PCR; TCRdb's copy has only in-frame clones and lacks some. The sample shows 130,000 to 150,000 clones, approximately 81% of them seen only once. The sequenced sample consisted of peripheral blood. Receptors originate from a human donor in a cohort sampled during active COVID-19. The CDR3 runs from the conserved cysteine through the conserved F or W. The D gene is left open where the match is weak. The listing skips clone size in some rows; elsewhere it reads once, few, many or a size class.

clone_size: .; j_call: TRBJ2-3; v_call: TRBV5-6; d_call: .; cdr3_nt: TGTGCCAGCAGCTTGCGGGAGAGGGATACGCAGTATTTT; cdr3_aa: CASSLRERDTQYF
clone_size: few; j_call: TRBJ1-2; v_call: TRBV5-4; d_call: .; cdr3_nt: TGTGCCAGCAGCTCCCGTGGGGGCCTCTATGGCTACACCTTC; cdr3_aa: CASSSRGGLYGYTF
clone_size: .; j_call: TRBJ2-1; v_call: TRBV28; d_call: TRBD2; cdr3_nt: TGTGCCAGCAGTTCCCCACGGGAGGGCTACAATGAGCAGTTCTTC; cdr3_aa: CASSSPREGYNEQFF
clone_size: .; j_call: TRBJ1-6; v_call: TRBV14; d_call: .; cdr3_nt: TGTGCCAGCAGCCAAGATCACAGGGATAATTCACCCCTCCACTTT; cdr3_aa: CASSQDHRDNSPLHF
clone_size: once; j_call: TRBJ2-5; v_call: TRBV5-4; d_call: TRBD1; cdr3_nt: TGTGCCAGCAGCACGGACAGGGGGCGAGAGACCCAGTACTTC; cdr3_aa: CASSTDRGRETQYF
clone_size: once; j_call: TRBJ2-5; v_call: TRBV6-5; d_call: .; cdr3_nt: TGTGCCAGCAGTCAATCGCAGGGAGGAGAGACCCAGTACTTC; cdr3_aa: CASSQSQGGETQYF
clone_size: .; j_call: TRBJ2-2; v_call: TRBV6-5; d_call: .; cdr3_nt: TGTGCCAGCAGAACAGGGACCGGGGAGCTGTTTTTT; cdr3_aa: CASRTGTGELFF
clone_size: .; j_call: TRBJ2-2; v_call: TRBV24-1; d_call: .; cdr3_nt: TGTGCCACCAAGAGGGAGAACACCGGGGAGCTGTTTTTT; cdr3_aa: CATKRENTGELFF
clone_size: .; j_call: TRBJ2-1; v_call: TRBV6-2/TRBV6-3; d_call: .; cdr3_nt: TGTGCCAGCAGTGCCTTAGGGGGGGGGCAGTTCTTC; cdr3_aa: CASSALGGGQFF
clone_size: .; j_call: TRBJ2-2; v_call: TRBV6-4; d_call: TRBD1; cdr3_nt: TGTGCCAGCAGTGAAAGGCCAGGGGGCCCCTACGCCGGGGAGCTGTTTTTT; cdr3_aa: CASSERPGGPYAGELFF
clone_size: .; j_call: TRBJ2-3; v_call: TRBV5-6; d_call: .; cdr3_nt: TGTGCCAGCAGCTATAGGACAGCAAGCACAGATACGCAGTATTTT; cdr3_aa: CASSYRTASTDTQYF
clone_size: .; j_call: TRBJ2-7; v_call: TRBV10-3; d_call: .; cdr3_nt: TGTGCCATCAGCGCCGACTATAACTCCTACGAGCAGTACTTC; cdr3_aa: CAISADYNSYEQYF
clone_size: .; j_call: TRBJ1-5; v_call: TRBV28; d_call: .; cdr3_nt: TGTGCCAGCAGCCCATCCGGGAGACAGACTAATCAGCCCCAGCATTTT; cdr3_aa: CASSPSGRQTNQPQHF
clone_size: .; j_call: TRBJ1-1; v_call: TRBV15; d_call: .; cdr3_nt: TGTGCCACCACTAGTGCTGTACTAGGGTACACTGAAGCTTTCTTT; cdr3_aa: CATTSAVLGYTEAFF
clone_size: once; j_call: TRBJ2-3; v_call: TRBV7-9; d_call: .; cdr3_nt: TGTGCCAGCAGCTTAATCTCCTCGGGAGATACGCAGTATTTT; cdr3_aa: CASSLISSGDTQYF
clone_size: .; j_call: TRBJ2-4; v_call: TRBV28; d_call: .; cdr3_nt: TGTGCCAGTCTGGGGGGGGCGGACATTCAGTACTTC; cdr3_aa: CASLGGADIQYF
clone_size: .; j_call: TRBJ2-7; v_call: TRBV3-1/TRBV3-2; d_call: TRBD1; cdr3_nt: TGTGCCAGCAGCCAAGCCAGGGGGCTCTACGAGCAGTACTTC; cdr3_aa: CASSQARGLYEQYF
clone_size: .; j_call: TRBJ2-7; v_call: TRBV4-1; d_call: .; cdr3_nt: TGCGCCAGCAGCCCCGAACAGGGACACTACGAGCAGTACTTC; cdr3_aa: CASSPEQGHYEQYF
clone_size: .; j_call: TRBJ2-7; v_call: TRBV6-5; d_call: .; cdr3_nt: TGTGCCAGCAGTTCACCCGGGATGAGCTACGAGCAGTACTTC; cdr3_aa: CASSSPGMSYEQYF
clone_size: .; j_call: TRBJ2-7; v_call: TRBV5-4; d_call: TRBD1; cdr3_nt: TGTGCCAGCAGCCAACCCAAGACAGGGGGATCCTACGAGCAGTACTTC; cdr3_aa: CASSQPKTGGSYEQYF
clone_size: .; j_call: TRBJ2-7; v_call: TRBV15; d_call: TRBD1; cdr3_nt: TGTGCCACCAGCTCCACAGGGGCCCACGAGCAGTACTTC; cdr3_aa: CATSSTGAHEQYF
clone_size: once; j_call: TRBJ1-5; v_call: TRBV29-1; d_call: .; cdr3_nt: TGCAGCGTACAGGGCCATAGCAATCAGCCCCAGCATTTT; cdr3_aa: CSVQGHSNQPQHF
clone_size: .; j_call: TRBJ2-7; v_call: TRBV4-2; d_call: TRBD2; cdr3_nt: TGTGCCAGCAGCCAGATGCCTAGCGGGAGTGGGGACGAGCAGTACTTC; cdr3_aa: CASSQMPSGSGDEQYF
clone_size: .; j_call: TRBJ1-3; v_call: TRBV5-1; d_call: .; cdr3_nt: TGCGCCAGCAGCCCGACCCTGCAGGCGGGGAGCGGTGGAAACACCATATATTTT; cdr3_aa: CASSPTLQAGSGGNTIYF
clone_size: few; j_call: TRBJ2-7; v_call: TRBV13; d_call: .; cdr3_nt: TGTGCCAGCAGCTACACACCCGGGACTGACTACGAGCAGTACTTC; cdr3_aa: CASSYTPGTDYEQYF
clone_size: .; j_call: TRBJ2-7; v_call: TRBV19; d_call: .; cdr3_nt: TGTGCCAGTAGTATACCCGGACTAGGGGGCTACGAGCAGTACTTC; cdr3_aa: CASSIPGLGGYEQYF
clone_size: .; j_call: TRBJ1-6; v_call: TRBV5-1; d_call: .; cdr3_nt: TGCGCCAGCAGCTTGGGGGCGACAGTGACCAACTATAATTCACCCCTCCACTTT; cdr3_aa: CASSLGATVTNYNSPLHF
clone_size: .; j_call: TRBJ2-5; v_call: TRBV6-5; d_call: .; cdr3_nt: TGTGCCAGCAGCCTCACGACCGCATCGGGGGAGACCCAGTACTTC; cdr3_aa: CASSLTTASGETQYF
clone_size: once; j_call: TRBJ2-7; v_call: TRBV9; d_call: TRBD2; cdr3_nt: TGTGCCAGCAGCACGGGAGGCCTTTCCTACGAGCAGTACTTC; cdr3_aa: CASSTGGLSYEQYF
clone_size: few; j_call: TRBJ2-1; v_call: TRBV2; d_call: TRBD2; cdr3_nt: TGTGCCAGCTCACGGACTAGCGGGACTCTGCAGTTCTTC; cdr3_aa: CASSRTSGTLQFF
clone_size: .; j_call: TRBJ1-4; v_call: TRBV9; d_call: .; cdr3_nt: TGTGCCAGCAGCCCTTCTGTCCTTCCAGGGGAAAAACTGTTTTTT; cdr3_aa: CASSPSVLPGEKLFF
clone_size: .; j_call: TRBJ1-5; v_call: TRBV7-3; d_call: TRBD1; cdr3_nt: TGTGCCAGCAGCTCCCTGGACAGGGGGCGTTCCCTCAATCAGCCCCAGCATTTT; cdr3_aa: CASSSLDRGRSLNQPQHF